This paragraph reports one TCR beta chain. The germline V gene has CDR1 SGHVS and CDR2 FQNEAQ. V was clipped by 1 base and J by 2 bases, with 9 bases between them. The CDR3 runs to 14 residues. This entry comes from a study of blood T cell repertoires in COVID-19. Data came from immunoSEQ multiplex PCR; TCRdb stores just in-frame clones and leaves some out. The sample includes more than 200,000 clones, more than 80% seen only once; the top ten take 8.5% to 12%. Sequences were obtained from peripheral blood. This clonotype originated in a woman over 75 with acute or convalescent COVID-19. The chain is built from TRBV7-8 and TRBJ2-7; TRBD2 might be the D (5 bases). The CDR3 sequence is CASSLVTTTYEQYF. For the CDR3, the DNA is TGTGCCAGCAGCTTAGTGACTACTACCTACGAGCAGTACTTC.